These 16 T cell receptor beta chains came from one sample sequenced in a study of T cell responses to AZD1222 COVID-19 vaccine. This table comes from immunoSEQ multiplex PCR, and its TCRdb copy is limited to in-frame clones, with some not included. The table includes roughly 100,000 clones, about nine tenths detected once. This specimen consisted of peripheral blood, obtained on day 0 of AZD1222 vaccination. The source is an adult in good health.

The sample holds a few counts of this clone. This chain joins TRBV9 and TRBJ2-7; tentative D call: TRBD2 (6 bases). V lost 0 bases and J lost 5, with 12 bases in between. Germline V CDR1 and CDR2: SGDLS, YYNGEE. This CDR3 has 14 residues. CDR3 in amino acids: CASSVAGDVNEQYF. The CDR3 DNA is TGTGCCAGCAGCGTAGCGGGAGATGTAAACGAGCAGTACTTC.

The gene calls are TRBV5-1 and TRBJ2-7; 8 bases map to TRBD1. V lost 6 bases, J lost 2 bases, and 13 bases stayed unmatched. The CDR3 totals 16 residues. Germline-derived CDR1 and CDR2 are SGHRS and YFSETQ. CDR3 bases: TGCGCCAGCAACCGATTACCGGGACAGGATGCCTACGAGCAGTACTTC. Its protein product is CASNRLPGQDAYEQYF.

This clone has only a few counts. Other nucleotide sequences from this sample produce the same CDR3. The chain links TRBV6-5 to TRBJ1-2; TRBD1 matches 10 bases. The J segment lost 4 bases and the V segment lost 2 bases, leaving 7 bases of the junction unmatched. The CDR3 spans 16 residues. Germline loops: CDR1 MNHEY, CDR2 SVGAGI. As DNA, the CDR3 is TGTGCCAGCAGTTACCTCAGGACAGGGGGTAGCTATGGCTACACCTTC. Amino acid sequence: CASSYLRTGGSYGYTF.

The V call is TRBV5-4, the J call TRBJ2-2; no definite D call. This CDR3 is 12 amino acids long. The germline V and J ends were trimmed by 2 bases and 7 bases, with 6 bases remaining between them. Germline values: CDR1 SGHNT, CDR2 YYREEE (reference sequence). This CDR3 is CASSLRDGELFF. The DNA of the CDR3 is TGTGCCAGCAGCTTAAGGGACGGGGAGCTGTTTTTT.

The V and J genes are TRBV11-1 and TRBJ2-1; D gene uncertain. Germline loops: CDR1 SGHAT, CDR2 FQDESV (reference sequence). V lost 5 bases and J lost 10, with 9 bases in between. The length of the CDR3 is 11 residues. Written as DNA, the CDR3 is TGTGCCAGCAGCCAGATGGGGGAGCAGTTCTTC. This translates into CASSQMGEQFF.

This sequence joins TRBV28 and TRBJ1-4; D is ambiguous. V was shortened by 1 base and J by 8 bases, with 5 bases between the two germline ends. Germline V gene sequence: CDR1 MDHEN, CDR2 SYDVKM. The CDR3 sequence is 12 residues long. CDR3 amino acids: CASSLFTEKLFF. Here the CDR3 DNA reads TGTGCCAGCAGTTTATTTACCGAAAAACTGTTTTTT.

The chain uses TRBV5-1 and TRBJ2-3; the D is unclear. This CDR3 has 14 residues. Per the germline V gene, CDR1 is SGHRS and CDR2 is YFSETQ. V was pared by 2 bases and J by 6 bases, with 13 bases between. The CDR3 here is CASSLELAMDTQYF. The CDR3 coding sequence is TGCGCCAGCAGCTTAGAACTTGCCATGGATACGCAGTATTTT. The complete variable domain, with remaining parts taken from reference TRBV5-1 and TRBJ2-3, reads KAGVTQTPRYLIKTRGQQVTLSCSPISGHRSVSWYQQTPGQGLQFLFEYFSETQRNKGNFPGRFSGRQFSNSRSEMNVSTLELGDSALYLCASSLELAMDTQYFGPGTRLTVL.

The chain carries TRBV19 and TRBJ2-7, with TRBD1 matching 8 bases. Looked up from germline, CDR1 is LNHDA and CDR2 is SQIVND (reference sequence). Trimming took 5 bases from V and 4 from J; bases not matched to a gene: 13. The CDR3 spans 16 residues. CDR3 DNA: TGTGCCAGTAGTGCCGTCAGGGGGCGAAACGAGTACGAGCAGTACTTC. This gives the protein CASSAVRGRNEYEQYF.

This sequence joins TRBV2 and TRBJ2-1, with 15 nucleotides matching TRBD2. This CDR3 has 16 residues. Trimming cost V 1 base and J 7 bases; bases outside gene matches: 2. Germline CDR1 and CDR2: SNHLY and FYNNEI. CDR3 bases: TGTGCCAGCAGTGAAGGGACTAGCGGGGGGGTGAATGAGCAGTTCTTC. Its protein product is CASSEGTSGGVNEQFF.

This clone was detected many times. V and J are TRBV3-1 (or the pseudogene TRBV3-2) and TRBJ2-1, with TRBD2 matching over 8 bases. Germline CDR1 and CDR2: LGHDT and YNNKEL (reference sequence). The CDR3 runs to 14 residues. Trimming at V came to 0 bases and at J to 9 bases, leaving 4 bases not matched to a gene. CDR3 in amino acids: CASSQEAGEAEQFF. The CDR3 coding sequence is TGTGCCAGCAGCCAAGAAGCGGGAGAGGCTGAGCAGTTCTTC.

The chain couples TRBV15 to TRBJ1-5, with 8 bases fitting TRBD1. The CDR3 extends over 19 amino acids. Germline assignment: CDR1 LNHNV and CDR2 YYDKDF (reference sequence). Germline trimming cut 0 bases from V and 4 bases from J; bases unmatched to any gene: 14. CDR3 coding DNA: TGTGCCACCAGCAGAGATCTGGGCAGGGGGCGCGGGAAGAATCAGCCCCAGCATTTT. Its translation: CATSRDLGRGRGKNQPQHF.

This chain joins TRBV2 and TRBJ2-2; 11 positions agree with TRBD2. The J segment lost 7 bases and the V segment lost 7 bases, leaving 14 bases of the junction unmatched. The CDR3 contains 17 residues. CDR1 is SNHLY and CDR2 is FYNNEI in the germline V gene. As DNA, the CDR3 is TGTGCCAGCACTCAAGGTCGGGGACTAGCGGAGCTCGGGGAGCTGTTTTTT. As protein: CASTQGRGLAELGELFF.

V is TRBV19 and J is TRBJ1-4; 10 nucleotides match TRBD1. The V segment lost 0 bases and the J segment 3 bases; nucleotides outside the gene matches: 10. Germline V lookup: CDR1 LNHDA, CDR2 SQIVND (reference sequence). CDR3 length: 19 residues. The CDR3 is CASSIDSAGTGDPNEKLFF. The CDR3 DNA follows: TGTGCCAGTAGTATAGACTCCGCCGGGACAGGGGATCCTAATGAAAAACTGTTTTTT.

This sequence joins TRBV6-2 or TRBV6-3 and TRBJ2-1; 14 bases agree with TRBD2. This CDR3 has 16 residues. Trimming took 5 bases from V and 7 from J; bases not matched to a gene: 7. CDR1 and CDR2 (germline): MNHEY, SVGEGT. The CDR3 DNA reads TGTGCCAGCAGTCCAAGGGGGACTAGCGGGAGAAATGAGCAGTTCTTC. It codes for CASSPRGTSGRNEQFF.

V gene TRBV11-2 combines with J gene TRBJ2-2; 13 bases are a match to TRBD2. The CDR3 is 16 residues long. The ends lost 5 bases at V and 4 bases at J; junction bases unmatched: 4. Germline V gives CDR1 SGHAT, CDR2 FQNNGV. CDR3 DNA sequence: TGTGCCAGCAGCCGAACTAGCGGGAGGGCCACCGGGGAGCTGTTTTTT. Encoded protein: CASSRTSGRATGELFF. The full variable domain, in which reference TRBV11-2 and TRBJ2-2 provide the parts outside the CDR3, is EAGVAQSPRYKIIEKRQSVAFWCNPISGHATLYWYQQILGQGPKLLIQFQNNGVVDDSQLPKDRFSAERLKGVDSTLKIQPAKLEDSAVYLCASSRTSGRATGELFFGEGSRLTVL.

V usage is TRBV5-1 and J usage is TRBJ1-2, with D uncertain. The V end was cut by 2 bases, the J end by 0 bases, with 11 bases between. Germline CDR1 is SGHRS and CDR2 is YFSETQ. CDR3 size: 15 residues. CDR3 protein: CASSFGSYANYGYTF. CDR3 nucleotides: TGCGCCAGCAGCTTCGGGAGCTACGCTAACTATGGCTACACCTTC. Variable domain in full (rest from reference TRBV5-1 and TRBJ1-2): KAGVTQTPRYLIKTRGQQVTLSCSPISGHRSVSWYQQTPGQGLQFLFEYFSETQRNKGNFPGRFSGRQFSNSRSEMNVSTLELGDSALYLCASSFGSYANYGYTFGSGTRLTVV.